The 26 T cell receptor beta chains reported below all come from one sample, sequenced in a study of breast tumors, draining lymph nodes, adjacent tissues. The lymph nodes were axillary draining lymph nodes from breast cancer patients. Each CDR3 protein gets one entry after TCRdb re-called the multiplex PCR reads with MiXCR. Of 130,000 or so distinct CDR3 sequences detected, 21% appear once; the ten largest clones hold about 2.2%. Material: axillary lymph node tissue. Receptor source: a female donor with breast cancer. Some clones in this sample may be carry-over from other donors' samples.

Concerning this clonotype: A much more abundant neighbour one base away suggests this may be a read error. The chain links TRBV10-3 to TRBJ2-5, with D tentatively TRBD2 (6 bases). CDR3 length: 13 residues. The germline V gene encodes CDR1 ENHRY and CDR2 SYGVKD. Trimming took 6 bases from V and 1 from J, leaving 9 bases between them. This CDR3 reads CAISAGLQETQYF. The CDR3 nucleotides are TGTGCCATCAGCGCGGGACTCCAAGAGACCCAGTACTTC.

J is TRBJ2-5 and V is TRBV5-6, with TRBD1 identical over 8 bases. In germline, CDR1 is SGHDT, CDR2 YYEEEE. The V gene end was trimmed by 7 bases and the J gene end by 5 bases; junction bases not matched to a gene: 7. The length of the CDR3 is 13 residues. Here the CDR3 reads CASSRTGSETQYF. For the CDR3, the DNA is TGTGCCAGCTCCCGGACAGGGTCTGAGACCCAGTACTTC.

As to this clonotype: A much larger clone differs from this one at a single base, so this may be a read error. The chain carries TRBV19 and TRBJ2-1, with TRBD2 matching over 11 bases. J gave up 2 bases and V 3 bases, and 12 bases lay outside the gene matches. The CDR3 runs to 19 residues. Germline assignment: CDR1 LNHDA and CDR2 SQIVND (reference sequence). The CDR3 DNA is TGTGCCAGTAGTATGTTGTATCGGACTAGCGGGTGGACCTACAATGAGCAGTTCTTC. It encodes CASSMLYRTSGWTYNEQFF.

This clonotype was counted many times. This sequence joins TRBV20-1 and TRBJ2-1; the match to TRBD2 covers 8 bases. Germline-derived CDR1 and CDR2 are DFQATT and SNEGSKA (reference sequence). J lost 5 bases, V lost 0 bases, and 3 bases had no gene match. The CDR3 has 14 residues. The CDR3 here is CSARDGRADNEQFF. The CDR3, as DNA: TGCAGTGCTAGAGACGGGAGGGCCGACAATGAGCAGTTCTTC.

Within the sample, this clonotype is medium-sized. The chain links TRBV20-1 to TRBJ2-7; 13 bases line up with TRBD2. Germline lookup yields CDR1 DFQATT and CDR2 SNEGSKA (reference sequence). V lost 3 bases to trimming and J lost 2 bases; unmatched junction nucleotides: 4. The CDR3 has 15 residues. CDR3: CSARWGTSGTYEQYF. The CDR3 DNA follows: TGCAGTGCTAGGTGGGGGACTAGCGGGACCTACGAGCAGTACTTC.

This clonotype has a count of ten or more. The CDR3 loop is CASSSRDSPYNEQFF. CDR3 sequence (DNA): TGTGCCAGCAGCTCCCGGGACAGCCCCTACAATGAGCAGTTCTTC. This rearrangement joins TRBV7-9 to TRBJ2-1; 7 bases align to TRBD1. This CDR3 spans 15 amino acids. Germline assignment: CDR1 SEHNR and CDR2 FQNEAQ (reference sequence). Unmatched junction bases numbered 5, after V lost 4 bases and J lost 2 bases.

This chain links TRBV27 with TRBJ1-5, with 7 bases identical to TRBD1. Germline V gene sequence: CDR1 MNHEY, CDR2 SMNVEV (reference sequence). CDR3 length equals 15 residues. V trimming: 4 bases; J trimming: 3 bases; junction bases outside the gene matches: 6. The CDR3 loop is CASSSQGQINQPQHF. The CDR3 DNA is TGTGCCAGCAGTTCACAGGGACAGATCAATCAGCCCCAGCATTTT.

This clonotype was seen repeatedly, ten times or more. V gene TRBV20-1 combines with J gene TRBJ2-3; TRBD2 agrees at 13 bases. The CDR3 covers 18 residues. V shed 6 bases, J shed 0 bases, and the junction held 12 bases outside the gene matches. From germline, CDR1 is DFQATT and CDR2 SNEGSKA (reference sequence). The CDR3 sequence: CSALGLAGPTYSTDTQYF. The CDR3 DNA sequence: TGCAGTGCCCTGGGACTAGCGGGACCCACCTATAGCACAGATACGCAGTATTTT.

This clonotype was detected ten times or more. V and J are TRBV2 and TRBJ2-3; 8 nucleotides agree with TRBD2. Trimming cost V 4 bases and J 3 bases; bases outside gene matches: 3. The germline V gene encodes CDR1 SNHLY and CDR2 FYNNEI. The CDR3 runs to 14 residues. CDR3 nucleotides: TGTGCCAGCAGTGGAAGCGGGAGAACAGATACGCAGTATTTT. Translated, it gives CASSGSGRTDTQYF.

The chain is built from TRBV7-9 and TRBJ1-2; no firm D call. Germline CDR1 and CDR2: SEHNR and FQNEAQ (reference sequence). This CDR3 spans 15 amino acids. The V and J ends lost 1 base and 8 bases respectively, with 17 bases between them. The CDR3 loop reads CASSLVDLGKGGYTF. CDR3 sequence (DNA): TGTGCCAGCAGCTTAGTAGACCTCGGAAAGGGAGGCTACACCTTC.

As regards this clonotype: Given a much more abundant clone one base away, this may be a read error. This chain joins TRBV20-1 and TRBJ1-3; D is perhaps TRBD1 (6 bases). There are 14 residues in the CDR3. CDR1 is DFQATT and CDR2 is SNEGSKA in the germline V gene (reference sequence). The CDR3 protein is CGARVGGFGNTIYF. The CDR3 coding sequence is TGCGGTGCTAGGGTAGGGGGGTTCGGAAACACCATATATTTT.

This clonotype was recorded at least ten times. The V gene is TRBV19, the J gene TRBJ1-5; weak D call: TRBD1 (5 bases). CDR3 length equals 15 residues. From germline, CDR1 is LNHDA and CDR2 SQIVND (reference sequence). V was clipped by 3 bases and J by 4 bases, with 13 bases between them. The CDR3 sequence is CASSIRQNLNQPQHF. The CDR3 DNA is TGTGCCAGTAGTATCCGACAGAACCTAAATCAGCCCCAGCATTTT.

The table lists this clonotype with many counts. J is TRBJ1-3 and V is TRBV19, with D uncertain. V lost 3 bases and J 0 bases, leaving 12 bases between the germline ends. The CDR3 has 16 amino acids. The germline CDR1 and CDR2 sequences are LNHDA and SQIVND (reference sequence). The CDR3 bases are TGTGCCAGTAGTATGTTCCGGGGTCCCTCTGGAAACACCATATATTTT. Translating gives CASSMFRGPSGNTIYF. The variable domain in full, with the rest retrieved from reference TRBV19 and TRBJ1-3, is DGGITQSPKYLFRKEGQNVTLSCEQNLNHDAMYWYRQDPGQGLRLIYYSQIVNDFQKGDIAEGYSVSREKKESFPLTVTSAQKNPTAFYLCASSMFRGPSGNTIYFGEGSWLTVV.

This clonotype was counted many times. The CDR3 reads CSARDQDRGVHEQYF. CDR3 DNA: TGCAGTGCTAGAGATCAGGACAGGGGGGTCCACGAGCAGTACTTC. The rearrangement uses TRBV20-1 and TRBJ2-7, with 10 nucleotides matching TRBD1. This CDR3 is built from 15 residues. Trimming took 0 bases from V and 5 from J; bases not matched to a gene: 7. Germline V CDR1 and CDR2: DFQATT, SNEGSKA (reference sequence).

As concerns this clonotype: An end of the junction does not agree with germline; a read error may underlie this. The rearrangement links TRBV3-1 to TRBJ2-2; D remains ambiguous. CDR3 length: 16 amino acids. The germline CDR1 and CDR2 sequences are LGHDT and YNNKEL (reference sequence). The DNA for the CDR3 is TGTGCCGGCAGCCAAGGGTACCTCGTCGGCACCGGGGAGCTGTTTTTT. It codes for CAGSQGYLVGTGELFF.

Comment on this clonotype: This may come from a read error, since a much larger clone is one base off. The chain is built from TRBV19 and TRBJ1-5, with a weak D call TRBD1 (5 bases). The germline gives CDR1 LNHDA, CDR2 SQIVND (reference sequence). V was cut by 3 bases and J by 9 bases, with 27 bases left in between. This CDR3 spans 18 amino acids. In DNA, the CDR3 is TGTGCCAGTAGTATGAGGAGGGACCAGCGAGGTTTGATGGCGCCCCAGCATTTT. Translation gives CASSMRRDQRGLMAPQHF.

This clonotype was seen a few times. The chain has TRBV5-1 and TRBJ2-3, with TRBD2 matching 7 bases. The V gene end was trimmed by 3 bases and the J gene end by 3 bases; junction bases not matched to a gene: 13. The CDR3 contains 17 residues. Germline CDR1 reads SGHRS; CDR2 reads YFSETQ. The CDR3 reads CASSWGGGVGETDTQYF. The CDR3 coding sequence is TGCGCCAGCAGCTGGGGGGGGGGAGTGGGGGAAACAGATACGCAGTATTTT.

The chain is built from TRBV20-1 and TRBJ2-1; D perhaps matches TRBD1 (6 bases). The J call may be mistaken, given a closer DNA end match to TRBJ2-7. Germline CDR1 reads DFQATT; CDR2 reads SNEGSKA (reference sequence). The CDR3 runs 15 residues. The CDR3 sequence: CSASWGRWGSDEQYF. CDR3 DNA sequence: TGCAGTGCCTCCTGGGGGCGGTGGGGTTCGGATGAGCAGTACTTC.

On this clonotype itself: The junction departs from the called germline gene at one end, perhaps through a read error. The J gene is TRBJ2-7, the V gene TRBV5-1; D gene ambiguous. This CDR3 is built from 11 residues. Per the germline V gene, CDR1 is SGHRS and CDR2 is YFSETQ. Written as DNA, the CDR3 is TGCGCCAGCAGCTTGGGGTACGAGCAGCACTTC. It translates to CASSLGYEQHF.

Concerning this clonotype itself: A single base separates this from a much larger clone, so it may be a read error. The chain uses TRBV5-6 and TRBJ2-2; D might be TRBD1 (5 bases). V gave up 4 bases and J gave up 6 bases, with 13 bases separating them. The CDR3 extends over 14 amino acids. Germline CDR1 and CDR2: SGHDT and YYEEEE. Written as DNA, the CDR3 is TGTGCCAGCAGCCCCGAGGACATCGCCGGGGAGCTGTTTTTT. Amino acids: CASSPEDIAGELFF. Full variable domain (rest looked up from reference TRBV5-6 and TRBJ2-2): DAGVTQSPTHLIKTRGQQVTLRCSPKSGHDTVSWYQQALGQGPQFIFQYYEEEERQRGNFPDRFSGHQFPNYSSELNVNALLLGDSALYLCASSPEDIAGELFFGEGSRLTVL.

This clonotype was recorded at least ten times. The rearrangement joins TRBV10-3 to TRBJ2-2, with TRBD2 matching 7 bases. Per germline, CDR1 ENHRY and CDR2 SYGVKD. V lost 11 bases, J lost 4 bases, and 10 bases stayed unmatched. The CDR3 runs to 14 residues. As DNA, the CDR3 is TGTGCCGTTCTGCGGGAGTTGGGCACCGGGGAGCTGTTTTTT. Its protein is CAVLRELGTGELFF.

This clonotype has a count of ten or more. V gene TRBV19 combines with J gene TRBJ2-5; 8 nucleotides agree with TRBD2. Losses at the gene ends were 5 bases for V and 3 bases for J; bases not matched to a gene: 11. Germline loops: CDR1 LNHDA, CDR2 SQIVND (reference sequence). The CDR3 is 16 residues long. CDR3: CASSPRRGAGEETQYF. The CDR3 nucleotides are TGTGCCAGTAGTCCGCGGCGAGGAGCGGGAGAAGAGACCCAGTACTTC.

The gene calls are TRBV28 and TRBJ1-5; TRBD1 matches at 9 bases. From germline, CDR1 is MDHEN and CDR2 SYDVKM. V lost 6 bases to trimming and J lost 7 bases; unmatched junction nucleotides: 10. The CDR3 is made up of 15 amino acids. For the CDR3, the DNA is TGTGCCAGCAGGACACCACAGGGGGCTGAGCAGCCCCAGCATTTT. Encoded protein: CASRTPQGAEQPQHF.

The table lists this clonotype with many counts. The V call is TRBV6-5, the J call TRBJ1-3; D is ambiguous. The CDR3 extends over 13 amino acids. V lost 6 bases to trimming and J lost 0 bases, with 6 bases between them. Germline CDR1 MNHEY, CDR2 SVGAGI. CDR3 region: CASSHNSGNTIYF. DNA of the CDR3: TGTGCCAGCAGCCATAACTCTGGAAACACCATATATTTT.

There are many counts of this clonotype. V is TRBV20-1 and J is TRBJ2-1, with a possible D match to TRBD2 (6 bases). CDR1 DFQATT and CDR2 SNEGSKA come from the germline V gene (reference sequence). V lost 3 bases to trimming and J lost 5 bases, with 14 bases between them. This CDR3 is built from 14 residues. CDR3 region: CSASGGNINNEQFF. CDR3 nucleotides: TGCAGTGCTAGCGGCGGGAACATTAACAATGAGCAGTTCTTC.

The chain recombines TRBV27 with TRBJ1-5, with no clear D. Trimming stripped 6 bases from V and 0 bases from J, with 15 bases between. From germline, CDR1 is MNHEY and CDR2 SMNVEV (reference sequence). The CDR3 sequence is 16 residues long. The CDR3 sequence is CASSPRRPYSNQPQHF. Written as DNA, the CDR3 is TGTGCCAGCAGCCCCCGACGGCCGTATAGCAATCAGCCCCAGCATTTT.